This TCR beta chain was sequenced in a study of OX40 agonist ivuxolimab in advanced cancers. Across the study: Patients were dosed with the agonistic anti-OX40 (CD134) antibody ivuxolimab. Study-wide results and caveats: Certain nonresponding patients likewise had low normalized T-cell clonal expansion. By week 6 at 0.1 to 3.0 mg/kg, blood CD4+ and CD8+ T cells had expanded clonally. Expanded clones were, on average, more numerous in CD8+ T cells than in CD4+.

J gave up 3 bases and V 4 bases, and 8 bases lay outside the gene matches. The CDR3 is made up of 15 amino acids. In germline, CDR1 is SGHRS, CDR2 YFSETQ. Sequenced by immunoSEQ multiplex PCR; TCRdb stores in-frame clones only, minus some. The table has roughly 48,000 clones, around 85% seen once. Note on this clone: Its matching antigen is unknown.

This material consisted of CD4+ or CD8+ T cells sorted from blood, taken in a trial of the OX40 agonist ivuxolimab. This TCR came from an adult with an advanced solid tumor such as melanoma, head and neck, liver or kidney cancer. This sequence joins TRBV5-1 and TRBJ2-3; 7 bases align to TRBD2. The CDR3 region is CASSLRDYQTDTQYF. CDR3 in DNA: TGCGCCAGCAGCCTCCGGGACTATCAAACAGATACGCAGTATTTT.